These 21 T cell receptor beta chains came from one sample sequenced in a study of control samples from healthy donors and cancer patients. This table comes from immunoSEQ multiplex PCR, and its TCRdb copy is limited to in-frame clones, with some not included. The sample contains 260,000 or so clones, roughly four fifths of which appear only once. The sample was PBMCs. Receptor source: a woman aged 60 to 75 with lung cancer.

This clone showed up just a few times. The chain recombines TRBV7-2 with TRBJ2-3; maybe TRBD1 (6 bases). The ends were cut back, 4 bases at V and 9 bases at J, with 11 bases in the middle. The length of the CDR3 is 12 residues. CDR1 and CDR2 from the germline V gene are SGHTA and FQGNSA. CDR3 sequence: CASSSGDKTQYF. DNA for the CDR3: TGTGCCAGCAGCTCCGGGGACAAAACGCAGTATTTT.

The table lists this clone with a few counts. The gene calls are TRBV2 and TRBJ1-6, with TRBD1 as a possible D gene (5 bases). There are 12 residues in the CDR3. The V and J ends lost 1 base and 16 bases respectively, with 11 bases between them. CDR1 and CDR2 from the germline V gene are SNHLY and FYNNEI. The CDR3 nucleotides are TGTGCCAGCAGTGAAGTGGGGCCGGGTCTCCACTTT. Its translation is CASSEVGPGLHF.

The chain employs TRBV5-1 and TRBJ1-4, with a weak D call TRBD1 (5 bases). Germline CDR1 and CDR2: SGHRS and YFSETQ. The CDR3 is made up of 14 amino acids. V lost 5 bases and J 3 bases, leaving 11 bases between the germline ends. CDR3: CASREGPANEKLFF. CDR3 DNA sequence: TGCGCCAGCAGGGAGGGACCAGCTAATGAAAAACTGTTTTTT.

V and J are TRBV5-1 and TRBJ2-7; 7 bases are a match to TRBD1. V trimming: 3 bases; J trimming: 2 bases; junction bases outside the gene matches: 8. The CDR3 totals 15 residues. Looked up from germline, CDR1 is SGHRS and CDR2 is YFSETQ. The CDR3: CASSWLTGAPYEQYF. The CDR3 DNA reads TGCGCCAGCAGCTGGCTTACAGGGGCTCCCTACGAGCAGTACTTC.

The CDR3 sequence: CASSLILDTDYEQYF. CDR3 DNA: TGTGCCAGCAGCTTAATCTTGGACACCGACTACGAGCAGTACTTC. The chain employs TRBV11-2 and TRBJ2-7; TRBD1 is a possible D gene (5 bases). Germline V lookup: CDR1 SGHAT, CDR2 FQNNGV. V lost 2 bases, J lost 3 bases, and 14 bases lay in between. This CDR3 region has 15 residues.

The chain carries TRBV7-9 and TRBJ1-4; D is undetermined. This CDR3 contains 16 residues. Looked up from germline, CDR1 is SEHNR and CDR2 is FQNEAQ (reference sequence). V was clipped by 2 bases and J by 5 bases, with 15 bases between them. As DNA, the CDR3 is TGTGCCAGCAGCTTAAAGCTGGTCAGTGAAAATGAAAAACTGTTTTTT. This codes for CASSLKLVSENEKLFF.

This chain links TRBV19 with TRBJ1-1; the D is unclear. There are 15 residues in the CDR3. CDR1 is LNHDA and CDR2 is SQIVND in the germline V gene (reference sequence). V was pared by 3 bases and J by 3 bases, with 14 bases between. CDR3 sequence: CASSISRPGYTEAFF. The CDR3 DNA reads as TGTGCCAGTAGTATTAGCAGGCCGGGGTACACTGAAGCTTTCTTT. Using reference TRBV19 and TRBJ1-1 for the parts outside the CDR3, the full variable domain is DGGITQSPKYLFRKEGQNVTLSCEQNLNHDAMYWYRQDPGQGLRLIYYSQIVNDFQKGDIAEGYSVSREKKESFPLTVTSAQKNPTAFYLCASSISRPGYTEAFFGQGTRLTVV.

This clone is a singleton in its sample. This chain connects TRBV2 to TRBJ1-1; TRBD1 matches at 7 bases. Germline CDR1 SNHLY, CDR2 FYNNEI. This CDR3 has 15 amino acids. J gave up 0 bases and V 4 bases, and 5 bases lay outside the gene matches. In DNA, the CDR3 is TGTGCCAGCAGTGTACAGGGGAGGTTGAACACTGAAGCTTTCTTT. It translates to CASSVQGRLNTEAFF.

V and J are TRBV30 and TRBJ1-5, with D possibly matching TRBD1 (5 bases). Per the germline V gene, CDR1 is GTSNPN and CDR2 is SVGIG (reference sequence). V shed 2 bases and J shed 5 bases, with 16 bases lying between them. There are 15 residues in the CDR3. CDR3 residues: CAWSSPWRGDQPQHF. In DNA, the CDR3 is TGTGCCTGGAGTTCCCCGTGGAGGGGCGATCAGCCCCAGCATTTT.

The chain carries TRBV5-4 and TRBJ2-5; D call uncertain. CDR1 SGHNT and CDR2 YYREEE come from the germline V gene (reference sequence). V was cut by 2 bases and J by 6 bases, with 11 bases left in between. This CDR3 region has 13 residues. CDR3 protein: CASSLVEQKTQYF. In DNA, the CDR3 is TGTGCCAGCAGCTTAGTGGAGCAGAAGACCCAGTACTTC. Full variable domain (outside the CDR3, taken from reference TRBV5-4 and TRBJ2-5): ETGVTQSPTHLIKTRGQQVTLRCSSQSGHNTVSWYQQALGQGPQFIFQYYREEENGRGNFPPRFSGLQFPNYSSELNVNALELDDSALYLCASSLVEQKTQYFGPGTRLLVL.

This chain joins TRBV19 and TRBJ1-1; 8 nucleotides line up with TRBD1. V was clipped by 7 bases and J by 1 base; unmatched bases: 5. Germline V CDR1 and CDR2: LNHDA, SQIVND (reference sequence). This CDR3 comprises 14 residues. CDR3 amino acids: CASNPQGENTEAFF. CDR3 DNA: TGTGCCAGTAACCCACAGGGGGAGAACACTGAAGCTTTCTTT.

CDR3 region: CASSPRGGSRISGNTIYF. In DNA, the CDR3 is TGTGCCAGCTCACCAAGGGGCGGTAGCCGGATCTCTGGAAACACCATATATTTT. V is TRBV18 and J is TRBJ1-3; a possible D gene is TRBD1 (5 bases). Between the trimmed V and J ends, which lost 2 bases and 0 bases, there was a span of 17 bases. There are 18 residues in the CDR3. Germline CDR1 and CDR2: KGHSH and LQKENI.

The chain carries TRBV2 and TRBJ2-2; D remains unclear. The CDR3 has 16 residues. Trimming stripped 5 bases from V and 4 bases from J, with 17 bases between. The germline V gene has CDR1 SNHLY and CDR2 FYNNEI. The CDR3 nucleotides read TGTGCCAGCAGTCGCCGTACCGGCGGCGCCACCGGGGAGCTGTTTTTT. This codes for CASSRRTGGATGELFF.

The chain has TRBV28 and TRBJ1-2; TRBD1 matches 7 bases. Germline V lookup: CDR1 MDHEN, CDR2 SYDVKM. The ends lost 3 bases at V and 7 bases at J; junction bases unmatched: 5. This CDR3 region has 13 residues. CDR3 sequence reads: CASSLDRWSGYTF. CDR3 nucleotides: TGTGCCAGCAGTTTGGACAGGTGGAGTGGCTACACCTTC.

This chain connects TRBV15 to TRBJ2-7; TRBD1 aligns across 9 bases. V was clipped by 3 bases and J by 6 bases; unmatched bases: 0. Germline V lookup: CDR1 LNHNV, CDR2 YYDKDF (reference sequence). The CDR3 is 12 residues long. CDR3 DNA: TGTGCCACCAGCAGGGACAGGGGCGAGCAGTACTTC. It is translated as CATSRDRGEQYF.

The chain employs TRBV28 and TRBJ2-2, with D hard to call. Deletions cut 3 bases from V and 6 bases from J, with 8 bases between. This CDR3 comprises 13 residues. Germline assignment: CDR1 MDHEN and CDR2 SYDVKM. For the CDR3, the DNA is TGTGCCAGCAGTTTGGGTTTACCCGGGGAGCTGTTTTTT. Amino acids: CASSLGLPGELFF.

CDR3 coding DNA: TGTGCCAGCAGGGGGCTAGCGGGAGTGGTCACAGATACGCAGTATTTT. Amino acid sequence: CASRGLAGVVTDTQYF. The V gene is TRBV6-6, the J gene TRBJ2-3, with 10 bases aligning to TRBD2. The germline V gene encodes CDR1 MNHNY and CDR2 SVGAGI (reference sequence). The trim removed 6 bases at V and 2 bases at J, leaving 8 bases unmatched. This CDR3 is 16 amino acids long.

This sequence joins TRBV27 and TRBJ2-4, with a tentative D call TRBD1 (7 bases). Germline assignment: CDR1 MNHEY and CDR2 SMNVEV (reference sequence). There are 15 residues in the CDR3. V lost 5 bases and J 2 bases, leaving 13 bases between the germline ends. The CDR3 coding sequence is TGTGCCAGCAGTGGAGGGGACAGCCCCAAAAACATTCAGTACTTC. Its protein is CASSGGDSPKNIQYF.

The rearrangement joins TRBV7-7 to TRBJ2-2; TRBD1 aligns across 10 bases. CDR1 is SSHAT and CDR2 is FNYEAQ in the germline V gene (reference sequence). This CDR3 has 15 amino acids. Trimming at V came to 5 bases and at J to 6 bases, leaving 6 bases not matched to a gene. As DNA, the CDR3 is TGTGCCAGCAGCCCTGGGACAGGGGTTGCCGGGGAGCTGTTTTTT. It codes for CASSPGTGVAGELFF.

The table lists this clone with a count of one. J is TRBJ1-1 and V is TRBV7-8; a weak D match, TRBD1 (5 bases). CDR1 is SGHVS, CDR2 FQNEAQ, per germline. The CDR3 is 14 residues long. V was clipped by 4 bases and J by 5 bases, with 14 bases between them. Written as DNA, the CDR3 is TGTGCCAGCAGCTGGTTTGGGGGGGAAACTGAAGCTTTCTTT. Protein: CASSWFGGETEAFF.

This clone appeared once. This sequence joins TRBV3-1 (or the pseudogene TRBV3-2) and TRBJ2-5; no clear D. Trimming took 1 base from V and 1 from J, leaving 10 bases between them. This CDR3 contains 15 residues. Per the germline V gene, CDR1 is LGHDT and CDR2 is YNNKEL (reference sequence). CDR3 loop: CASSQGTVPQETQYF. The CDR3 nucleotides are TGTGCCAGCAGCCAAGGGACCGTGCCCCAAGAGACCCAGTACTTC.